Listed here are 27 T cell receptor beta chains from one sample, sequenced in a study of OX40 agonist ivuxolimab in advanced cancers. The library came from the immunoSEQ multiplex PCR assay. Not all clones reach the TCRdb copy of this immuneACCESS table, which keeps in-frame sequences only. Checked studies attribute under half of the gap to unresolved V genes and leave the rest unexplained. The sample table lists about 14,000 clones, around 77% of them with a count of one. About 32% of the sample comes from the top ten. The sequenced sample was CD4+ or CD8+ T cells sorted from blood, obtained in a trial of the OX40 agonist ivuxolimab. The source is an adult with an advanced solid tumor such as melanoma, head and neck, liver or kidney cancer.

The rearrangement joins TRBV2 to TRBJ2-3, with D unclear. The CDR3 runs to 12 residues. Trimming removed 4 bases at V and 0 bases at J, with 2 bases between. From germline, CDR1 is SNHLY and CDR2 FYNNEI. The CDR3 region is CASSGSTDTQYF. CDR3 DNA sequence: TGTGCCAGCAGTGGAAGCACAGATACGCAGTATTTT.

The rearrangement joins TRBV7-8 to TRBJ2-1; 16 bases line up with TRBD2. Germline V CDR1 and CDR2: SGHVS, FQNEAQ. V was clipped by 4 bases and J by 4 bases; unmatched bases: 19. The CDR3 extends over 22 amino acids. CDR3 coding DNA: TGTGCCAGCAGCTCGATATTTACAACGCCGGGACTAGCGGGAGGGCCTTACAATGAGCAGTTCTTC. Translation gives CASSSIFTTPGLAGGPYNEQFF.

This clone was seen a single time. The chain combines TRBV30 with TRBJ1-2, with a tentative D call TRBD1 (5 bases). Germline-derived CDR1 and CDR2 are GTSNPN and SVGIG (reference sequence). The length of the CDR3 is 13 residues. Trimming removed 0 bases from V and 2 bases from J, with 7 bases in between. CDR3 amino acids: CAWSVGPNYGYTF. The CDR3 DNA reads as TGTGCCTGGAGTGTGGGGCCGAACTATGGCTACACCTTC. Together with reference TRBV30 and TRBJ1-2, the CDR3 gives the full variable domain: SQTIHQWPATLVQPVGSPLSLECTVEGTSNPNLYWYRQAAGRGLQLLFYSVGIGQISSEVPQNLSASRPQDRQFILSSKKLLLSDSGFYLCAWSVGPNYGYTFGSGTRLTVV.

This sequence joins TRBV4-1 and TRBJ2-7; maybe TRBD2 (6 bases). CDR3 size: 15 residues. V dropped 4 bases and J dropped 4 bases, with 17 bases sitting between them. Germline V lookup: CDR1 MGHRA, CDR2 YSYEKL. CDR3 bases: TGCGCCAGCAGCCGGGGAAGGGACTTAAGGTACGAGCAGTACTTC. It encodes CASSRGRDLRYEQYF.

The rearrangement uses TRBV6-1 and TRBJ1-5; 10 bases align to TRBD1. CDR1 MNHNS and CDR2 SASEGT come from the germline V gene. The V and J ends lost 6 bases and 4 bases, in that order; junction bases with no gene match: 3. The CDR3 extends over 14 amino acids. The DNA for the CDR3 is TGTGCCAGCAGATGGGACAGGGGAAATCAGCCCCAGCATTTT. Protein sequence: CASRWDRGNQPQHF.

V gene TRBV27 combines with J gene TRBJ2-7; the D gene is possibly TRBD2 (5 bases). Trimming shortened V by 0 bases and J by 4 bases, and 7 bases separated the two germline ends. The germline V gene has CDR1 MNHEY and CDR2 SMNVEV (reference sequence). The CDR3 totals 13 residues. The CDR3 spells CASSLSAGYEQYF. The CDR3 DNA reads TGTGCCAGCAGTTTATCGGCGGGTTACGAGCAGTACTTC.

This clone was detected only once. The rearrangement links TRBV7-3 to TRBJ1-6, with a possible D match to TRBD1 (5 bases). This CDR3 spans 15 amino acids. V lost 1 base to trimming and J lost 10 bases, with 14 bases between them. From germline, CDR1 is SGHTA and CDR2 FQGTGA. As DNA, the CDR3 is TGTGCCAGCAGCTTAAGGCAGGGAAGTTCCTCACCCCTCCACTTT. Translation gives CASSLRQGSSSPLHF.

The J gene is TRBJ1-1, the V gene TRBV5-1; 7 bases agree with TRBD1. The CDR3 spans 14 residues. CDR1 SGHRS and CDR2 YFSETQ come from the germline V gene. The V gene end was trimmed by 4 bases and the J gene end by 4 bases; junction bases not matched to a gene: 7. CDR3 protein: CASSKDREGTEAFF. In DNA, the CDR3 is TGCGCCAGCAGCAAAGACAGGGAAGGCACTGAAGCTTTCTTT.

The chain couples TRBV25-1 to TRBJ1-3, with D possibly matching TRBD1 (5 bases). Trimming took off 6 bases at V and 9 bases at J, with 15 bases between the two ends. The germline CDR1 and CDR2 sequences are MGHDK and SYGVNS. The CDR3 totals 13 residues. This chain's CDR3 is CASSLGTAGTIYF. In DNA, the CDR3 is TGTGCCAGCAGCCTCGGGACCGCAGGCACCATATATTTT. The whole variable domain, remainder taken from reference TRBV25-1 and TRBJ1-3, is EADIYQTPRYLVIGTGKKITLECSQTMGHDKMYWYQQDPGMELHLIHYSYGVNSTEKGDLSSESTVSRIRTEHFPLTLESARPSHTSQYLCASSLGTAGTIYFGEGSWLTVV.

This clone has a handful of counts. This CDR3 reads CASKLDRQETQYF. The CDR3 nucleotides read TGTGCCAGCAAATTGGACAGACAAGAGACCCAGTACTTC. The rearrangement links TRBV25-1 to TRBJ2-5; perhaps TRBD1 as D (6 bases). The CDR3 sequence is 13 residues long. V lost 7 bases and J 2 bases, leaving 11 bases between the germline ends. CDR1 is MGHDK, CDR2 SYGVNS, per germline.

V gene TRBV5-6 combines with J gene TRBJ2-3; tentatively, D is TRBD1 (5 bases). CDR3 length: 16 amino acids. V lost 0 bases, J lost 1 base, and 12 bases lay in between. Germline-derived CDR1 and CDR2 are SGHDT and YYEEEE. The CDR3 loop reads CASSLGLGLRTDTQYF. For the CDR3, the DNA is TGTGCCAGCAGCTTGGGTCTGGGGCTCCGCACAGATACGCAGTATTTT.

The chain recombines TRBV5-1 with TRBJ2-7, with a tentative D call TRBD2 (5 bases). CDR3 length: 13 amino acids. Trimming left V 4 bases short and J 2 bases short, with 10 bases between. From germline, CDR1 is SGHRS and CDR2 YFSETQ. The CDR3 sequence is CASSPGGTYEQYF. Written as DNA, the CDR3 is TGCGCCAGCAGCCCTGGAGGAACCTACGAGCAGTACTTC.

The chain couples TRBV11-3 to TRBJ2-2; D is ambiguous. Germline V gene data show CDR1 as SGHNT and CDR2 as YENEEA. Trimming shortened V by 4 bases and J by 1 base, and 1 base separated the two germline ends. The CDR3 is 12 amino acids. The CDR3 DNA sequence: TGTGCCAGCAGCTGGAACACCGGGGAGCTGTTTTTT. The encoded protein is CASSWNTGELFF.

CDR3 residues: CASSISGGSRQPQHF. The CDR3 DNA is TGTGCCAGTAGTATCTCCGGGGGTTCACGGCAGCCCCAGCATTTT. The chain recombines TRBV19 with TRBJ1-5, with D perhaps TRBD1 (5 bases). Per germline, CDR1 LNHDA and CDR2 SQIVND (reference sequence). CDR3 size: 15 residues. V shed 3 bases and J shed 7 bases, with 16 bases lying between them.

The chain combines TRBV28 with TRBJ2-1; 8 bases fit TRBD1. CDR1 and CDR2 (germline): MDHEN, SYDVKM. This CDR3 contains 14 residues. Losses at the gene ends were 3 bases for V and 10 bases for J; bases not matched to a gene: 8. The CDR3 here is CASSFIVGTGEQFF. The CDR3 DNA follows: TGTGCCAGCAGTTTCATTGTTGGGACAGGAGAGCAGTTCTTC. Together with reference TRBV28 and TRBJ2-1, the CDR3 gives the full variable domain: DVKVTQSSRYLVKRTGEKVFLECVQDMDHENMFWYRQDPGLGLRLIYFSYDVKMKEKGDIPEGYSVSREKKERFSLILESASTNQTSMYLCASSFIVGTGEQFFGPGTRLTVL.

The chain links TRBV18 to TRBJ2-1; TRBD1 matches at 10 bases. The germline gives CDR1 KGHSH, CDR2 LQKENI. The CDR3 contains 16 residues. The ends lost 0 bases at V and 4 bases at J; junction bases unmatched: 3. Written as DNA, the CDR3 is TGTGCCAGCTCACCACCGGCGGGACAGGGGTACAATGAGCAGTTCTTC. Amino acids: CASSPPAGQGYNEQFF.

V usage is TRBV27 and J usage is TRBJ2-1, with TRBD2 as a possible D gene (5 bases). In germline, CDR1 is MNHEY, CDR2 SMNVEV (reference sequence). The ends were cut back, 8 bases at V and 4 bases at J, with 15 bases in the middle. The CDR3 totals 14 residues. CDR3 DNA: TGTGCCAGCCGAGCGGCCCCATCGTACAATGAGCAGTTCTTC. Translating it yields CASRAAPSYNEQFF.

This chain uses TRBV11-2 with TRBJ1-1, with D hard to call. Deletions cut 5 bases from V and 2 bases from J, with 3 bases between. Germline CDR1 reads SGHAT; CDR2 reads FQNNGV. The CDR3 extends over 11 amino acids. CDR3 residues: CASSVNTEAFF. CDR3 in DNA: TGTGCCAGCAGCGTCAACACTGAAGCTTTCTTT.

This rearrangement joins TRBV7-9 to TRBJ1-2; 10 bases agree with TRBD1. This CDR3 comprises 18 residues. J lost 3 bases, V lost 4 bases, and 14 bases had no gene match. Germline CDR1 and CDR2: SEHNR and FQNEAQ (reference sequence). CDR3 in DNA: TGTGCCAGCAGCTCGCTCCGAGGGACAGGGGTCCTTTACTATGGCTACACCTTC. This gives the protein CASSSLRGTGVLYYGYTF.

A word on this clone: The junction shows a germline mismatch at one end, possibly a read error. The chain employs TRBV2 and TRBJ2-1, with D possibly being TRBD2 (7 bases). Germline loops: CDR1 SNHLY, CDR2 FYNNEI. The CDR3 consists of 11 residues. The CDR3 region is CASPWRGGFIF. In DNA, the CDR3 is TGTGCCAGCCCTTGGCGCGGGGGCTTCATCTTC.

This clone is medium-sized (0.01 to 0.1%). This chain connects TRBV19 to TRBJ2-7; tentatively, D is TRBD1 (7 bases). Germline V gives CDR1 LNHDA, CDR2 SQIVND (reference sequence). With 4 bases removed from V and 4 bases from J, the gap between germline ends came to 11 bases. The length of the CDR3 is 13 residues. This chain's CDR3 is CASSSGTVYEQYF. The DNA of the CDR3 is TGTGCCAGTAGTAGCGGGACAGTTTACGAGCAGTACTTC.

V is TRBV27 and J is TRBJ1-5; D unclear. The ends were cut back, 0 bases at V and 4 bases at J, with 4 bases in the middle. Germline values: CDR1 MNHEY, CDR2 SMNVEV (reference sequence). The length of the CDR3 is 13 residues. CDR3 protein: CASSLSSNQPQHF. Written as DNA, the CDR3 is TGTGCCAGCAGTTTATCTAGTAATCAGCCCCAGCATTTT.

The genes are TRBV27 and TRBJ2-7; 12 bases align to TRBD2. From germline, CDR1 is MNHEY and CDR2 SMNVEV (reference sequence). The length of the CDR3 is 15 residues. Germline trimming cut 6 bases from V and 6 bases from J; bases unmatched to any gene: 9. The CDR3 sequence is CASRETSGSLGEQYF. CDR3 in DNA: TGTGCCAGCAGAGAGACTAGCGGGAGTCTTGGCGAGCAGTACTTC.

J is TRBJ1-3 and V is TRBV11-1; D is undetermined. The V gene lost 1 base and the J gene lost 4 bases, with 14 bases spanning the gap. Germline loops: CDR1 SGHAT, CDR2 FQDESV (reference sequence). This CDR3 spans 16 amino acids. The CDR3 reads CASSLGAALSGNTIYF. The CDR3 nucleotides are TGTGCCAGCAGCTTAGGAGCGGCCCTATCCGGAAACACCATATATTTT. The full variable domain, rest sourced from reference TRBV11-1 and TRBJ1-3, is EAEVAQSPRYKITEKSQAVAFWCDPISGHATLYWYRQILGQGPELLVQFQDESVVDDSQLPKDRFSAERLKGVDSTLKIQPAELGDSAMYLCASSLGAALSGNTIYFGEGSWLTVV.

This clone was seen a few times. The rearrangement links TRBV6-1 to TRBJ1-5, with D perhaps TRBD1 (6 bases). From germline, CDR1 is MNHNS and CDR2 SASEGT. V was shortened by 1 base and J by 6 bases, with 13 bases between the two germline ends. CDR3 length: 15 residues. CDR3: CASSEDRGAAQPQHF. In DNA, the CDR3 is TGTGCCAGCAGTGAAGATCGGGGGGCGGCTCAGCCCCAGCATTTT.

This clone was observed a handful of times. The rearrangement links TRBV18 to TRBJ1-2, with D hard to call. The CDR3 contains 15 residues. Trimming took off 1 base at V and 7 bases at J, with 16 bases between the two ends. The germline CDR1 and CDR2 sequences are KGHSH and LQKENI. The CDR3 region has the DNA TGTGCCAGCTCACCACGGGCTGGGGATGTGCGTGGCTACACCTTC. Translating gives CASSPRAGDVRGYTF. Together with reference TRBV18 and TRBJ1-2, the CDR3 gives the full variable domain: NAGVMQNPRHLVRRRGQEARLRCSPMKGHSHVYWYRQLPEEGLKFMVYLQKENIIDESGMPKERFSAEFPKEGPSILRIQQVVRGDSAAYFCASSPRAGDVRGYTFGSGTRLTVV.

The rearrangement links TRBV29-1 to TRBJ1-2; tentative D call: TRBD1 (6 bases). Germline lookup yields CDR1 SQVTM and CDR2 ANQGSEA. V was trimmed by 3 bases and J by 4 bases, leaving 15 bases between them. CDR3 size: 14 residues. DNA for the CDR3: TGCAGCGTTGAGATAGGGGGGGCTGCCTATGGCTACACCTTC. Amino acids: CSVEIGGAAYGYTF.